This entry lists 19 T cell receptor beta chains sequenced from one sample in a study of PD-L1 blockade in urothelial cancer. Time point reported: pretreatment peripheral blood. TCRdb keeps only in-frame clones here, not all; method: immunoSEQ multiplex PCR. This table holds 90,000 or so clones, 89% found once. The material sequenced was PBMCs, taken around atezolizumab (anti-PD-L1) treatment. The receptors were gathered from an elderly woman with urothelial cancer.

The chain has TRBV5-1 and TRBJ2-1; 10 bases line up with TRBD2. Germline loops: CDR1 SGHRS, CDR2 YFSETQ. This CDR3 spans 16 amino acids. The V and J ends lost 4 bases and 8 bases, in that order; junction bases with no gene match: 12. In DNA form, the CDR3 reads TGCGCCAGCAGCCAGGGGGGACTAGCGAGGGTGGATGAGCAGTTCTTC. Its protein is CASSQGGLARVDEQFF. Complete variable domain (other parts from reference TRBV5-1 and TRBJ2-1): KAGVTQTPRYLIKTRGQQVTLSCSPISGHRSVSWYQQTPGQGLQFLFEYFSETQRNKGNFPGRFSGRQFSNSRSEMNVSTLELGDSALYLCASSQGGLARVDEQFFGPGTRLTVL.

The rearrangement links TRBV5-1 to TRBJ2-1; D might be TRBD2 (6 bases). In germline, CDR1 is SGHRS, CDR2 YFSETQ. Trimming pared 0 bases from V and 3 bases from J, leaving 13 bases between. The CDR3 runs 16 residues. The CDR3 loop is CASSLGGDLSYNEQFF. The DNA for the CDR3 is TGCGCCAGCAGCTTGGGGGGGGACCTAAGCTACAATGAGCAGTTCTTC.

DNA for the CDR3: TGCAGCGTTCATTTCGGGACAGAACCTTTCTCTGGGGCCAACGTCCTGACTTTC. Translated, it gives CSVHFGTEPFSGANVLTF. V is TRBV29-1 and J is TRBJ2-6; 7 bases line up with TRBD1. The CDR3 sequence is 18 residues long. Germline-derived CDR1 and CDR2 are SQVTM and ANQGSEA. J was trimmed by 0 bases and V by 5 bases; bases with no gene match: 13.

V gene TRBV2 combines with J gene TRBJ2-1; the match to TRBD1 covers 7 bases. The CDR3 runs to 13 residues. Germline CDR1 SNHLY, CDR2 FYNNEI. The V gene end was trimmed by 8 bases and the J gene end by 7 bases; junction bases not matched to a gene: 8. This chain's CDR3 is CASGRQGRNEQFF. The CDR3, as DNA: TGTGCCAGCGGACGACAGGGTAGGAATGAGCAGTTCTTC.

The chain carries TRBV7-9 and TRBJ1-5; TRBD1 is a possible D gene (6 bases). The CDR3 spans 14 residues. CDR1 and CDR2 from the germline V gene are SEHNR and FQNEAQ (reference sequence). The ends were cut back, 3 bases at V and 3 bases at J, with 9 bases in the middle. The CDR3 reads CASSFQGNNQPQHF. CDR3 nucleotide sequence: TGTGCCAGCAGCTTTCAGGGGAACAATCAGCCCCAGCATTTT.

The V and J genes are TRBV5-4 and TRBJ2-3; 12 bases fit TRBD2. The CDR3 loop spans 16 amino acids. Losses at the gene ends were 5 bases for V and 4 bases for J; bases not matched to a gene: 8. Germline CDR1 is SGHNT and CDR2 is YYREEE (reference sequence). The CDR3 region has the DNA TGTGCCAGCAGAGATTCTAGCGGGAGGGCGTCAGATACGCAGTATTTT. The encoded protein is CASRDSSGRASDTQYF.

This rearrangement joins TRBV5-4 to TRBJ1-1; TRBD1 aligns across 8 bases. With 3 bases clipped from V and 3 bases from J, the junction kept 7 bases outside the gene matches. CDR1 is SGHNT, CDR2 YYREEE, per germline (reference sequence). The CDR3 runs to 15 residues. CDR3: CASSSGDRGYTEAFF. The CDR3 DNA sequence: TGTGCCAGCAGCTCGGGCGACAGGGGCTACACTGAAGCTTTCTTT.

The rearrangement joins TRBV28 to TRBJ2-5; weak D call: TRBD1 (5 bases). V was cut by 4 bases and J by 2 bases, with 14 bases left in between. The length of the CDR3 is 15 residues. In germline, CDR1 is MDHEN, CDR2 SYDVKM. The CDR3 protein is CASSSLMHRQETQYF. The CDR3 bases are TGTGCCAGCAGTTCTCTAATGCACAGGCAAGAGACCCAGTACTTC.

The chain combines TRBV4-2 with TRBJ2-1, with TRBD2 identical over 12 bases. CDR3 length: 19 residues. Trimming took 4 bases from V and 6 from J; bases not matched to a gene: 16. From germline, CDR1 is LGHNA and CDR2 YNFKEQ. The CDR3 region is CASSRGPRLAGVGSNEQFF. The CDR3 DNA follows: TGTGCCAGCAGCCGAGGACCTCGACTAGCGGGAGTGGGAAGCAATGAGCAGTTCTTC.

This clone appeared once. The chain combines TRBV6-1 with TRBJ2-3; 7 bases line up with TRBD1. The CDR3 loop spans 17 amino acids. After removal of 4 bases from V and 1 base from J, the junction contained 11 bases not matched to a gene. The V gene's germline CDR1 is MNHNS and CDR2 SASEGT. CDR3 region: CASSAQPTGRGTDTQYF. DNA of the CDR3: TGTGCCAGCAGTGCCCAACCGACAGGGCGGGGCACAGATACGCAGTATTTT.

This chain links TRBV30 with TRBJ2-1, with 7 bases matching TRBD2. The CDR3 runs 13 residues. Germline lookup yields CDR1 GTSNPN and CDR2 SVGIG (reference sequence). Trimming removed 7 bases from V and 1 base from J; junction bases left unmatched: 4. CDR3 residues: CASLAGSYNEQFF. The CDR3 DNA reads TGTGCCTCCTTAGCGGGTTCCTACAATGAGCAGTTCTTC.

The V call is TRBV19, the J call TRBJ2-7; 9 bases align to TRBD2. CDR1 LNHDA and CDR2 SQIVND come from the germline V gene (reference sequence). The V and J ends lost 5 bases and 2 bases, in that order; junction bases with no gene match: 7. The CDR3 sequence is 15 residues long. The CDR3 sequence: CASSARLAATYEQYF. DNA of the CDR3: TGTGCCAGTAGTGCAAGACTAGCGGCAACCTACGAGCAGTACTTC.

The rearrangement links TRBV9 to TRBJ2-1, with 10 bases identical to TRBD2. Germline assignment: CDR1 SGDLS and CDR2 YYNGEE. The length of the CDR3 is 15 residues. Trimming took 3 bases from V and 9 from J; bases not matched to a gene: 9. The CDR3 DNA sequence: TGTGCCAGCAGCGAAGCGGGAGGGCCAGGCATTGAGCAGTTCTTC. Its protein is CASSEAGGPGIEQFF.

The chain has TRBV19 and TRBJ2-7; possible D gene TRBD1, 6 bases. From germline, CDR1 is LNHDA and CDR2 SQIVND (reference sequence). The V end lost 3 bases, the J end lost 0 bases, and 12 bases lay between the germline ends. The CDR3 is 15 residues long. CDR3 bases: TGTGCCAGTAGTATTTTCAGGGGCAACTCCTACGAGCAGTACTTC. This sequence encodes CASSIFRGNSYEQYF.

V is TRBV19 and J is TRBJ2-1, with a weak D call TRBD2 (6 bases). The CDR3 runs to 17 residues. V was clipped by 0 bases and J by 12 bases, with 24 bases between them. Germline CDR1 is LNHDA and CDR2 is SQIVND (reference sequence). For the CDR3, the DNA is TGTGCCAGTAGTATAGATCTGGGGACTGGGCGCCGAGCGGGGCAGTTCTTC. This codes for CASSIDLGTGRRAGQFF.

V and J are TRBV5-1 and TRBJ2-1; tentatively, D is TRBD2 (6 bases). Germline-derived CDR1 and CDR2 are SGHRS and YFSETQ. Trimming pared 1 base from V and 9 bases from J, leaving 11 bases between. The CDR3 has 13 residues. The CDR3 sequence: CASSLPGVGEQFF. Written as DNA, the CDR3 is TGCGCCAGCAGCTTGCCGGGAGTAGGTGAGCAGTTCTTC.

This clone was picked up a small number of times. CDR3 nucleotide sequence: TGCGCCAGCAGCCGCGATTTGACAGGGGGCCGACAGCCCCAGCATTTT. It is translated as CASSRDLTGGRQPQHF. V and J are TRBV4-1 and TRBJ1-5, with TRBD1 matching over 10 bases. The CDR3 sequence is 16 residues long. CDR1 and CDR2 from the germline V gene are MGHRA and YSYEKL. Germline trimming cut 4 bases from V and 7 bases from J; bases unmatched to any gene: 10.

The chain is built from TRBV6-1 and TRBJ2-7; D unclear. Germline V gene lookup returns CDR1 MNHNS and CDR2 SASEGT. The V and J ends lost 6 bases and 2 bases respectively, with 8 bases between them. The CDR3 runs to 12 residues. DNA of the CDR3: TGTGCCAGCAGCCTCGGTACCTACGAGCAGTACTTC. Translating it yields CASSLGTYEQYF.

The chain employs TRBV27 and TRBJ2-3; no reliable D call. The germline gives CDR1 MNHEY, CDR2 SMNVEV (reference sequence). The V and J ends lost 5 bases and 3 bases respectively, with 9 bases between them. The CDR3 is made up of 13 amino acids. CDR3 in DNA: TGTGCCAGCAGTGAGCTAGTGACAGATACGCAGTATTTT. This sequence encodes CASSELVTDTQYF.